These T cell receptor beta chains were read from a single sample in a study of T cells in Graves' hyperthyroidism and ophthalmopathy. TCRdb analysed the multiplex PCR reads with MiXCR anew, one entry per CDR3 protein. The table records about 720,000 distinct CDR3 sequences, about 17% of them present only once. Sequenced: blood. The origin of the receptors is a young man with Graves' hyperthyroidism. CDR3s include the opening cysteine and the closing phenylalanine or tryptophan. A D gene is named only where the DNA matches it firmly. A row's size may be missing; if present it is once, few, many or a size class.

D gene: .; J gene: TRBJ2-3; V gene: TRBV19; clone size: .; CDR3 protein: CASSIGSTDTQYF; CDR3 DNA: TGTGCCAGTAGTATAGGCAGCACAGATACGCAGTATTTT
D gene: .; J gene: TRBJ2-3; V gene: TRBV20-1; clone size: many; CDR3 protein: CSAPKTGNTDTQYF; CDR3 DNA: TGCAGTGCTCCTAAGACGGGAAACACAGATACGCAGTATTTT
D gene: TRBD2; J gene: TRBJ2-1; V gene: TRBV27; clone size: few; CDR3 protein: CASSLAGDINEQFF; CDR3 DNA: TGTGCCAGCAGCCTAGCGGGAGATATCAATGAGCAGTTCTTC
D gene: .; J gene: TRBJ1-1; V gene: TRBV27; clone size: many; CDR3 protein: CASSSLGQLMNTEAFF; CDR3 DNA: TGTGCCAGCAGTTCCTTGGGGCAGTTGATGAACACTGAAGCTTTCTTT
D gene: TRBD2; J gene: TRBJ2-1; V gene: TRBV12-3/TRBV12-4; clone size: few; CDR3 protein: CASSLKLAGPNEQFF; CDR3 DNA: TGTGCCAGCAGTTTAAAACTAGCGGGCCCCAATGAGCAGTTCTTC
D gene: .; J gene: TRBJ2-1; V gene: TRBV2; clone size: few; CDR3 protein: CASNGGIYNEQFF; CDR3 DNA: TGTGCCAGCAACGGGGGTATCTACAATGAGCAGTTCTTC
D gene: .; J gene: TRBJ2-1; V gene: TRBV28; clone size: many; CDR3 protein: CASRSRELTDRFF; CDR3 DNA: TGTGCCAGCAGGAGCAGGGAGTTGACGGATCGGTTCTTC
D gene: .; J gene: TRBJ2-1; V gene: TRBV6-6; clone size: .; CDR3 protein: CASSYGVTDYNEQFF; CDR3 DNA: TGTGCCAGCAGTTACGGCGTTACCGACTACAATGAGCAGTTCTTC
D gene: .; J gene: TRBJ2-3; V gene: TRBV5-8; clone size: few; CDR3 protein: CASSLGWDHTDTQYF; CDR3 DNA: TGTGCCAGCAGCTTGGGTTGGGACCACACAGATACGCAGTATTTT
D gene: .; J gene: TRBJ2-7; V gene: TRBV11-2; clone size: few; CDR3 protein: CASSLGGETYEQYF; CDR3 DNA: TGTGCCAGCAGCTTAGGAGGGGAGACCTACGAGCAGTACTTC
D gene: .; J gene: TRBJ2-7; V gene: TRBV7-2; clone size: many; CDR3 protein: CASSLALGSSYEQYF; CDR3 DNA: TGTGCCAGCAGCTTAGCACTAGGGAGCTCCTACGAGCAGTACTTC
D gene: .; J gene: TRBJ1-1; V gene: TRBV30; clone size: many; CDR3 protein: CAWGNTEAFF; CDR3 DNA: TGTGCCTGGGGAAACACTGAAGCTTTCTTT
D gene: TRBD2; J gene: TRBJ2-7; V gene: TRBV20-1; clone size: many; CDR3 protein: CSALAENSYEQYF; CDR3 DNA: TGCAGTGCCCTAGCGGAGAACTCCTACGAGCAGTACTTC
D gene: .; J gene: TRBJ1-2; V gene: TRBV5-1; clone size: few; CDR3 protein: CASSRDAGSFYGYTF; CDR3 DNA: TGCGCCAGCAGCCGGGACGCAGGGTCCTTCTATGGCTACACCTTC
D gene: .; J gene: TRBJ1-3; V gene: TRBV7-2; clone size: few; CDR3 protein: CASSRGADGSGNTIYF; CDR3 DNA: TGTGCCAGCAGCAGGGGGGCAGATGGCTCTGGAAACACCATATATTTT
D gene: .; J gene: TRBJ2-5; V gene: TRBV9; clone size: .; CDR3 protein: CASSVATSREETQYF; CDR3 DNA: TGTGCCAGCAGCGTAGCTACGAGCAGGGAAGAGACCCAGTACTTC
D gene: .; J gene: TRBJ1-2; V gene: TRBV7-2; clone size: many; CDR3 protein: CASSFREYRSYTF; CDR3 DNA: TGTGCCAGCAGTTTCCGGGAGTACCGTTCCTACACCTTC
D gene: .; J gene: TRBJ2-5; V gene: TRBV9; clone size: .; CDR3 protein: CASSVTPQTNQETQYF; CDR3 DNA: TGTGCCAGCAGCGTAACTCCACAAACGAATCAAGAGACCCAGTACTTC
D gene: TRBD2; J gene: TRBJ2-2; V gene: TRBV5-1; clone size: .; CDR3 protein: CASSVSPAGGPPGELFF; CDR3 DNA: TGCGCCAGCAGCGTATCACCAGCGGGAGGGCCCCCCGGGGAGCTGTTTTTT
D gene: TRBD1; J gene: TRBJ2-7; V gene: TRBV7-9; clone size: many; CDR3 protein: CASSPRQGGSYEQYF; CDR3 DNA: TGTGCCAGCAGTCCCCGACAGGGGGGCTCCTACGAGCAGTACTTC
D gene: TRBD1; J gene: TRBJ2-3; V gene: TRBV6-1; clone size: .; CDR3 protein: CASRGQAKRLRQYF; CDR3 DNA: TGTGCCAGCAGGGGACAGGCTAAGAGACTAAGGCAGTATTTT
D gene: .; J gene: TRBJ2-7; V gene: TRBV5-5; clone size: many; CDR3 protein: CASSVETESSYEQYF; CDR3 DNA: TGTGCCAGCAGCGTCGAGACGGAGAGCTCCTACGAGCAGTACTTC
D gene: .; J gene: TRBJ2-2; V gene: TRBV7-2; clone size: .; CDR3 protein: CASSFRELFF; CDR3 DNA: TGTGCCAGCAGCTTCCGGGAGCTGTTTTTT
D gene: TRBD2; J gene: TRBJ2-3; V gene: TRBV6-2/TRBV6-3; clone size: few; CDR3 protein: CASSYQREGRRTQYF; CDR3 DNA: TGTGCCAGCAGTTACCAGCGGGAGGGAAGGCGTACGCAGTATTTT
D gene: TRBD1; J gene: TRBJ1-5; V gene: TRBV28; clone size: few; CDR3 protein: CASSQRRAGTGGPERYQPQHF; CDR3 DNA: TGTGCCAGCAGTCAACGCCGTGCCGGGACAGGGGGCCCAGAACGTTATCAGCCCCAGCATTTT
D gene: .; J gene: TRBJ2-3; V gene: TRBV30; clone size: few; CDR3 protein: CASQVGGGATDTQYF; CDR3 DNA: TGTGCCTCTCAAGTGGGCGGAGGGGCCACAGATACGCAGTATTTT
D gene: .; J gene: TRBJ2-6; V gene: TRBV7-9; clone size: .; CDR3 protein: CASSPRIRGHSGANVLTF; CDR3 DNA: TGTGCCAGCAGCCCCCGCATTAGAGGGCACTCTGGGGCCAACGTCCTGACTTTC
D gene: .; J gene: TRBJ1-2; V gene: TRBV2; clone size: .; CDR3 protein: CASSEGDYGYTF; CDR3 DNA: TGTGCCAGCAGTGAAGGGGATTATGGCTACACCTTC
D gene: .; J gene: TRBJ2-7; V gene: TRBV28; clone size: many; CDR3 protein: CASSPNGYTYEQYF; CDR3 DNA: TGTGCCAGCAGTCCGAACGGGTATACCTACGAGCAGTACTTC
D gene: TRBD2; J gene: TRBJ2-7; V gene: TRBV5-1; clone size: many; CDR3 protein: CASSKDSGRGEQYF; CDR3 DNA: TGCGCCAGCAGCAAAGATAGCGGGAGAGGCGAGCAGTACTTC
D gene: .; J gene: TRBJ2-7; V gene: TRBV2; clone size: few; CDR3 protein: CASSTRPPYEQYF; CDR3 DNA: TGTGCCAGCTCGACTAGGCCCCCCTACGAGCAGTACTTC
D gene: .; J gene: TRBJ2-5; V gene: TRBV7-2; clone size: many; CDR3 protein: CASSSRVRETQYF; CDR3 DNA: TGTGCCAGCAGCTCCAGGGTGCGAGAGACCCAGTACTTC
D gene: .; J gene: TRBJ2-7; V gene: TRBV7-9; clone size: many; CDR3 protein: CASSPTGVVSYEQYF; CDR3 DNA: TGTGCCAGCAGCCCGACAGGAGTTGTATCCTACGAGCAGTACTTC
D gene: TRBD1; J gene: TRBJ1-2; V gene: TRBV6-5; clone size: many; CDR3 protein: CASSYSMAPRGQDGYTF; CDR3 DNA: TGTGCCAGCAGTTACTCGATGGCCCCCCGGGGACAGGATGGCTACACCTTC
D gene: .; J gene: TRBJ1-2; V gene: TRBV18; clone size: .; CDR3 protein: CASSRGVTNYGYTF; CDR3 DNA: TGTGCCAGCTCACGGGGCGTTACTAACTATGGCTACACCTTC
D gene: .; J gene: TRBJ2-7; V gene: TRBV27; clone size: few; CDR3 protein: CASSFGLLSEQYF; CDR3 DNA: TGTGCCAGCAGTTTTGGACTCCTTTCCGAGCAGTACTTC
D gene: TRBD1; J gene: TRBJ2-7; V gene: TRBV30; clone size: many; CDR3 protein: CAWSLGDRGFYEQYF; CDR3 DNA: TGTGCCTGGAGTTTAGGGGACAGGGGGTTTTACGAGCAGTACTTC
D gene: .; J gene: TRBJ2-2; V gene: TRBV12-3/TRBV12-4; clone size: few; CDR3 protein: CASSLGWLASAGELFF; CDR3 DNA: TGTGCCAGCAGTTTAGGATGGCTAGCGTCGGCCGGGGAGCTGTTTTTT
D gene: TRBD2; J gene: TRBJ2-1; V gene: TRBV5-1; clone size: .; CDR3 protein: CASSVTSGSYNEQFF; CDR3 DNA: TGCGCCAGCAGCGTTACTAGCGGCTCCTACAATGAGCAGTTCTTC
D gene: TRBD2; J gene: TRBJ2-5; V gene: TRBV10-3; clone size: many; CDR3 protein: CAISEMASGNQETQYF; CDR3 DNA: TGTGCCATCAGTGAGATGGCTAGCGGGAATCAAGAGACCCAGTACTTC
D gene: TRBD2; J gene: TRBJ2-7; V gene: TRBV28; clone size: many; CDR3 protein: CASLSPGLAGGRSYEQYF; CDR3 DNA: TGTGCCAGCCTATCCCCCGGACTAGCGGGAGGGCGGTCCTACGAGCAGTACTTC
D gene: TRBD2; J gene: TRBJ2-1; V gene: TRBV7-2; clone size: .; CDR3 protein: CASSLFGTSGSYNEQFF; CDR3 DNA: TGTGCCAGCAGCTTATTCGGGACTAGCGGCTCCTACAATGAGCAGTTCTTC
D gene: .; J gene: TRBJ1-5; V gene: TRBV28; clone size: many; CDR3 protein: CASSSLGPFQPQHF; CDR3 DNA: TGTGCCAGCAGTTCCCTAGGGCCATTTCAGCCCCAGCATTTT
D gene: .; J gene: TRBJ1-1; V gene: TRBV6-5; clone size: .; CDR3 protein: CASSYPLGGLNTEAFF; CDR3 DNA: TGTGCCAGCAGTTACCCCTTAGGAGGGCTGAACACTGAAGCTTTCTTT
D gene: TRBD2; J gene: TRBJ2-2; V gene: TRBV20-1; clone size: many; CDR3 protein: CSGAGVPTGELFF; CDR3 DNA: TGCAGCGGAGCGGGAGTCCCCACCGGGGAGCTGTTTTTT
D gene: TRBD2; J gene: TRBJ2-7; V gene: TRBV7-2; clone size: many; CDR3 protein: CASSTSSGFYEQYF; CDR3 DNA: TGTGCCAGCAGTACCTCTAGCGGGTTCTACGAGCAGTACTTC
D gene: TRBD1; J gene: TRBJ1-4; V gene: TRBV20-1; clone size: .; CDR3 protein: CSARDRGVNEKLFF; CDR3 DNA: TGCAGTGCTAGGGACAGGGGAGTTAATGAAAAACTGTTTTTT
D gene: .; J gene: TRBJ1-2; V gene: TRBV19; clone size: .; CDR3 protein: CASRPGGSGGSRGSGGYTF; CDR3 DNA: TGTGCCAGCAGACCTGGCGGGTCAGGCGGCTCCAGAGGATCGGGTGGCTACACCTTC
D gene: .; J gene: TRBJ1-2; V gene: TRBV7-9; clone size: many; CDR3 protein: CASSGQTYGYTF; CDR3 DNA: TGTGCCAGCAGTGGACAGACCTATGGCTACACCTTC
D gene: TRBD1; J gene: TRBJ2-7; V gene: TRBV25-1; clone size: many; CDR3 protein: CASSPQGRSYEQYF; CDR3 DNA: TGTGCCAGCAGCCCACAGGGGCGCTCCTACGAGCAGTACTTC
D gene: TRBD1; J gene: TRBJ2-3; V gene: TRBV20-1; clone size: many; CDR3 protein: CSAKTGPGDTQYF; CDR3 DNA: TGCAGTGCTAAGACAGGGCCGGGAGATACGCAGTATTTT
D gene: .; J gene: TRBJ2-5; V gene: TRBV12-3/TRBV12-4; clone size: few; CDR3 protein: CASSLRASVGETQYF; CDR3 DNA: TGTGCCAGCAGTCTCAGGGCCTCCGTGGGAGAGACCCAGTACTTC
D gene: .; J gene: TRBJ1-1; V gene: TRBV25-1; clone size: .; CDR3 protein: CASRGPRVEAFF; CDR3 DNA: TGTGCCAGCAGAGGACCGCGGGTAGAAGCTTTCTTT
D gene: .; J gene: TRBJ1-2; V gene: TRBV5-1; clone size: many; CDR3 protein: CASSLARGNYGYTF; CDR3 DNA: TGCGCCAGCAGCTTAGCTCGGGGGAACTATGGCTACACCTTC